This is a list of T cell receptor beta chains from one sample in a study of T cells in Graves' hyperthyroidism and ophthalmopathy. One entry per CDR3 protein results from TCRdb running MiXCR on the multiplex PCR reads. This table holds hundreds of thousands of distinct CDR3 sequences, roughly 15% found once. The sequencing input was blood. The receptors shown here come from a woman aged 40 to 50 with Graves' ophthalmopathy. CDR3s include the opening cysteine and the closing phenylalanine or tryptophan. D genes are given only for firm matches. Only part of the rows carry a size: once, few, many, or a class if the clone is expanded.

cdr3_nt: TGTGCCAGCAGGGGTCGACTAGCGGGGTTTGAGACCCAGTACTTC; cdr3_aa: CASRGRLAGFETQYF; v_call: TRBV12-3/TRBV12-4; cdr3_length: 15; clone_size: many; d_call: TRBD2; j_call: TRBJ2-5
cdr3_nt: TGCGCCAGCATGGGGGGGTCAACCGGGGAGCTGTTTTTT; cdr3_aa: CASMGGSTGELFF; v_call: TRBV10-1; cdr3_length: 13; clone_size: few; d_call: TRBD2; j_call: TRBJ2-2
cdr3_nt: TGTGCCAGCAGACACCGACAGGGGATCGCAGATACGCAGTATTTT; cdr3_aa: CASRHRQGIADTQYF; v_call: TRBV12-3/TRBV12-4; cdr3_length: 15; clone_size: .; d_call: TRBD1; j_call: TRBJ2-3
cdr3_nt: TGTGCCAGCTCACCAAACGGGGAGCAAGAGACCCAGTACTTC; cdr3_aa: CASSPNGEQETQYF; v_call: TRBV18; cdr3_length: 14; clone_size: few; d_call: .; j_call: TRBJ2-5
cdr3_nt: TGTGCCAGCAGCTTAGGGGTAGGGAGCCCGTCTTTGTCAAATGAGCAGTTCTTC; cdr3_aa: CASSLGVGSPSLSNEQFF; v_call: TRBV7-9; cdr3_length: 18; clone_size: many; d_call: .; j_call: TRBJ2-1
cdr3_nt: TGTGCCAGCAGTTTATACCAGGGGGTTCGTACTTTCTTT; cdr3_aa: CASSLYQGVRTFF; v_call: TRBV27; cdr3_length: 13; clone_size: few; d_call: TRBD1; j_call: TRBJ1-1
cdr3_nt: TGTGCCACCAGCAGAGTTCAGACCAATCAGCCCCAGCATTTT; cdr3_aa: CATSRVQTNQPQHF; v_call: TRBV15; cdr3_length: 14; clone_size: many; d_call: .; j_call: TRBJ1-5
cdr3_nt: TGTGCCATCAGTCAGGGGGATGGCTACACCTTC; cdr3_aa: CAISQGDGYTF; v_call: TRBV10-3; cdr3_length: 11; clone_size: many; d_call: TRBD1; j_call: TRBJ1-2
cdr3_nt: TGTGCCACCAGTGACCAAAATCCCTCCTATAATTCACCCCTCCACTTT; cdr3_aa: CATSDQNPSYNSPLHF; v_call: TRBV24-1; cdr3_length: 16; clone_size: .; d_call: .; j_call: TRBJ1-6
cdr3_nt: TGTGCCAGCAGCAAAGACACCGGCAATCAGCCCCAGCATTTT; cdr3_aa: CASSKDTGNQPQHF; v_call: TRBV11-1; cdr3_length: 14; clone_size: many; d_call: .; j_call: TRBJ1-5
cdr3_nt: TGTGCCAGCAGCCTTTCCGGGACAGGGAGTGTTGAAGCTTTCTTT; cdr3_aa: CASSLSGTGSVEAFF; v_call: TRBV7-8; cdr3_length: 15; clone_size: many; d_call: TRBD1; j_call: TRBJ1-1
cdr3_nt: TGTGCCAGTAGTATAGCCGGGACTACCATGGGACAAAGGGGCTACACCTTC; cdr3_aa: CASSIAGTTMGQRGYTF; v_call: TRBV19; cdr3_length: 17; clone_size: .; d_call: .; j_call: TRBJ1-2
cdr3_nt: TGTGCCAGCAGTGACCACCAGACAGGGAAAGACGAGCAGTACTTC; cdr3_aa: CASSDHQTGKDEQYF; v_call: TRBV25-1; cdr3_length: 15; clone_size: many; d_call: TRBD1; j_call: TRBJ2-7
cdr3_nt: TGTGCCAGCAGTTTTTCCCGCCCCGAGGACACAACCACCGGGGAGCTGTTTTTT; cdr3_aa: CASSFSRPEDTTTGELFF; v_call: TRBV27; cdr3_length: 18; clone_size: many; d_call: .; j_call: TRBJ2-2
cdr3_nt: TGTGCCAGCAGTTTATTCCCGGGGCTAGAGACCCAGTACTTC; cdr3_aa: CASSLFPGLETQYF; v_call: TRBV28; cdr3_length: 14; clone_size: .; d_call: .; j_call: TRBJ2-5
cdr3_nt: TGTGCCAGCAGCTCGGGGACTAGCGGGACGGCCCATGAGCAGTTCTTC; cdr3_aa: CASSSGTSGTAHEQFF; v_call: TRBV7-8; cdr3_length: 16; clone_size: few; d_call: TRBD2; j_call: TRBJ2-1
cdr3_nt: TGTGCCAGTAGCGAAGGGGGGGCCTCCCAAGAGACCCAGTACTTC; cdr3_aa: CASSEGGASQETQYF; v_call: TRBV19; cdr3_length: 15; clone_size: .; d_call: .; j_call: TRBJ2-5
cdr3_nt: TGTGCCAGCAGCCATTCCGGGCCTTCCTACGAGCAGTACTTC; cdr3_aa: CASSHSGPSYEQYF; v_call: TRBV3-1; cdr3_length: 14; clone_size: .; d_call: .; j_call: TRBJ2-7
cdr3_nt: TGTGCCAGCACCAGGGACAGGGGGCCTGGTGGGGCCAACGTCCTGACTTTC; cdr3_aa: CASTRDRGPGGANVLTF; v_call: TRBV12-3/TRBV12-4; cdr3_length: 17; clone_size: many; d_call: TRBD1; j_call: TRBJ2-6
cdr3_nt: TGCAGTGCTAGCCCAGCCACCCACGAGCAGTACTTC; cdr3_aa: CSASPATHEQYF; v_call: TRBV20-1; cdr3_length: 12; clone_size: many; d_call: .; j_call: TRBJ2-7
cdr3_nt: TGTGCCAGCAGCCGGGACAGGGTCACAGATACGCAGTATTTT; cdr3_aa: CASSRDRVTDTQYF; v_call: TRBV12-3/TRBV12-4; cdr3_length: 14; clone_size: .; d_call: TRBD1; j_call: TRBJ2-3
cdr3_nt: TGCGCCAGCAGCTTGTCTGGGACACCCCAAGAGACCCAGTACTTC; cdr3_aa: CASSLSGTPQETQYF; v_call: TRBV5-1; cdr3_length: 15; clone_size: few; d_call: .; j_call: TRBJ2-5
cdr3_nt: TGTGCCAGCAGTCTAGGGGAACACCCTTTCCAAGAGACCCAGTACTTC; cdr3_aa: CASSLGEHPFQETQYF; v_call: TRBV25-1; cdr3_length: 16; clone_size: many; d_call: .; j_call: TRBJ2-5
cdr3_nt: TGTGCCAGCAGCTTGGGGGGCTCTGGGGCCAACGTCCTGACTTTC; cdr3_aa: CASSLGGSGANVLTF; v_call: TRBV7-9; cdr3_length: 15; clone_size: many; d_call: .; j_call: TRBJ2-6
cdr3_nt: TGTGCCAGCAGCCCGTATTCTGGGGGGAAAGAGACCCAGTACTTC; cdr3_aa: CASSPYSGGKETQYF; v_call: TRBV7-9; cdr3_length: 15; clone_size: .; d_call: .; j_call: TRBJ2-5
cdr3_nt: TGTGCCAGCAGCGAGGGGACAGGGTCGGATGAAAAACTGTTTTTT; cdr3_aa: CASSEGTGSDEKLFF; v_call: TRBV9; cdr3_length: 15; clone_size: many; d_call: TRBD1; j_call: TRBJ1-4
cdr3_nt: TGTGCCAGTCAACACCGGGACTCCTACAATGAGCAGTTCTTC; cdr3_aa: CASQHRDSYNEQFF; v_call: TRBV19; cdr3_length: 14; clone_size: few; d_call: .; j_call: TRBJ2-1
cdr3_nt: TGTGCCAGCAGCCAAGGTCGGTCACACCAGGGCAATGAGCAGTTCTTC; cdr3_aa: CASSQGRSHQGNEQFF; v_call: TRBV3-1; cdr3_length: 16; clone_size: few; d_call: .; j_call: TRBJ2-1
cdr3_nt: TGTGCCACCAGTGATCAGCGGGGGGCCGGGGATACGCAGTATTTT; cdr3_aa: CATSDQRGAGDTQYF; v_call: TRBV24-1; cdr3_length: 15; clone_size: few; d_call: TRBD2; j_call: TRBJ2-3
cdr3_nt: TGCGCCAGCAGCTTTGACGCAACCTACGAGCAGTACTTC; cdr3_aa: CASSFDATYEQYF; v_call: TRBV5-1; cdr3_length: 13; clone_size: many; d_call: .; j_call: TRBJ2-7
cdr3_nt: TGTGCCAGCAGCTTCTGGACAGGGGGTACCACTGAAGCTTTCTTT; cdr3_aa: CASSFWTGGTTEAFF; v_call: TRBV11-2; cdr3_length: 15; clone_size: many; d_call: TRBD1; j_call: TRBJ1-1
cdr3_nt: TGTGCCAGCAGCTTAGGGCAGGGGGCCGGGTATGGCTACACCTTC; cdr3_aa: CASSLGQGAGYGYTF; v_call: TRBV7-9; cdr3_length: 15; clone_size: many; d_call: TRBD1; j_call: TRBJ1-2